This is a list of T cell receptor beta chains from one sample in a study of regulatory T cells in long-lasting Graves disease. TCRdb recomputed calls from the multiplex PCR reads with MiXCR, one row per CDR3 protein. The table lists approximately 440,000 distinct CDR3 sequences, around 24% of them singletons. Sequenced here: peripheral blood mononuclear cells (PBMCs), sampled when the disease was refractory, from a patient treated with antithyroid drugs. Receptors were obtained from a female donor with Graves disease. Each CDR3 is given with its conserved first and last residue. D genes are given only for firm matches. Part of the rows lack a size; the others show once, few, many or a class for expanded clones.

V	size	D	J	CDR3	DNA
TRBV5-1	few	TRBD2	TRBJ2-1	CASSFEAGEQFF	TGCGCCAGCAGCTTCGAAGCGGGAGAGCAGTTCTTC
TRBV29-1	.	TRBD1	TRBJ2-5	CSVKTGRETQYF	TGCAGCGTAAAGACAGGGCGGGAGACCCAGTACTTC
TRBV5-1	.	.	TRBJ2-3	CASSLSPSGTDTQYF	TGCGCCAGCAGCTTGTCACCTAGCGGCACAGATACGCAGTATTTT
TRBV12-3/TRBV12-4	.	.	TRBJ2-3	CATRLAGVDTDTQYF	TGTGCCACCCGGCTGGCAGGGGTGGACACAGATACGCAGTATTTT
TRBV6-1	.	.	TRBJ1-5	CASNGGGASGNQPQHF	TGTGCCAGCAATGGTGGGGGGGCGTCAGGCAATCAGCCCCAGCATTTT
TRBV5-1	.	.	TRBJ2-5	CASSRRRERRETQYF	TGCGCCAGCAGCCGCCGACGGGAAAGGAGAGAGACCCAGTACTTC
TRBV29-1	many	.	TRBJ1-5	CSVEDLQAPNQPQHF	TGCAGCGTTGAAGATCTTCAGGCGCCGAATCAGCCCCAGCATTTT
TRBV6-9	.	.	TRBJ1-5	CASSLVKNQPQHF	TGTGCCAGCAGTTTGGTTAAAAATCAGCCCCAGCATTTT
TRBV5-1	.	.	TRBJ1-6	CASSLVGVANSPLHF	TGCGCCAGCAGCTTGGTGGGGGTGGCGAATTCACCCCTCCACTTT
TRBV2	many	.	TRBJ1-5	CASSFLSIQQNQPQHF	TGTGCCAGCAGTTTTCTTTCTATTCAACAGAATCAGCCCCAGCATTTT
TRBV6-5	.	.	TRBJ2-7	CASSYWQTYEQYF	TGTGCCAGCAGTTACTGGCAGACCTACGAGCAGTACTTC
TRBV2	many	.	TRBJ1-2	CASSETVGLYGYTF	TGTGCCAGCAGTGAAACGGTCGGACTCTATGGCTACACCTTC
TRBV2	many	.	TRBJ1-5	CASSPGGASNQPQHF	TGTGCCAGCAGCCCCGGGGGCGCTAGCAATCAGCCCCAGCATTTT
TRBV13	few	TRBD1	TRBJ1-2	CASSKPGQGAYGYTF	TGTGCCAGCAGCAAACCGGGACAGGGGGCTTATGGCTACACCTTC
TRBV9	.	.	TRBJ1-1	CASSEGGGDTEAFF	TGTGCCAGCAGCGAGGGCGGGGGGGACACTGAAGCTTTCTTT
TRBV15	.	TRBD1	TRBJ1-2	CATSRRQGVGYTF	TGTGCCACCAGCAGAAGACAGGGGGTGGGCTACACCTTC
TRBV28	many	.	TRBJ1-2	CASSYDLSGGYTF	TGTGCCAGCAGTTACGACCTAAGTGGGGGCTACACCTTC
TRBV6-2/TRBV6-3	.	.	TRBJ2-7	CASSYLPTAYEQYF	TGTGCCAGCAGTTACCTCCCCACGGCCTACGAGCAGTACTTC
TRBV28	many	TRBD2	TRBJ2-2	CAGRREGLTGELFF	TGTGCCGGGCGGCGGGAGGGCCTTACCGGGGAGCTGTTTTTT
TRBV10-3	.	.	TRBJ2-6	CAITGRQSSGANVLTF	TGTGCCATCACGGGACGCCAGAGCTCTGGGGCCAACGTCCTGACTTTC
TRBV19	.	.	TRBJ2-2	CASSRNGGPATGELFF	TGTGCCAGTAGTAGAAATGGCGGGCCTGCGACCGGGGAGCTGTTTTTT
TRBV7-9	.	.	TRBJ1-1	CASSPLTGAGTEAFF	TGTGCCAGCAGCCCACTCACAGGAGCCGGCACTGAAGCTTTCTTT
TRBV15	few	.	TRBJ1-3	CATSNTSMGLGRNTIYF	TGTGCCACCAGCAATACTAGCATGGGGCTGGGTCGGAACACCATATATTTT
TRBV6-2/TRBV6-3	.	TRBD2	TRBJ2-1	CASRGLADSYNEQFF	TGTGCCAGTAGAGGACTAGCGGACTCCTACAATGAGCAGTTCTTC
TRBV12-3/TRBV12-4	.	TRBD1	TRBJ2-5	CASSPDRGSETQYF	TGTGCCAGCAGTCCCGACAGGGGGTCAGAGACCCAGTACTTC
TRBV3-1	.	.	TRBJ1-5	CASSSTNQPQHF	TGTGCCAGCAGCAGCACAAATCAGCCCCAGCATTTT
TRBV28	once	TRBD2	TRBJ2-7	CASSPGLAGTKEQYF	TGTGCCAGCAGTCCAGGGCTAGCGGGAACTAAAGAGCAGTACTTC
TRBV18	few	.	TRBJ1-2	CASSPPMRQGGPYGYTF	TGTGCCAGCTCACCACCGATGCGGCAGGGTGGACCCTATGGCTACACCTTC
TRBV7-8	many	.	TRBJ1-5	CASSLGSDQPQHF	TGTGCCAGCAGCTTAGGGTCAGATCAGCCCCAGCATTTT
TRBV5-1	.	TRBD1	TRBJ2-2	CASSLHQQGDDVGELFF	TGCGCCAGCAGCTTGCACCAACAGGGGGACGACGTCGGGGAGCTGTTTTTT
TRBV6-5	many	.	TRBJ2-5	CASSYGQGLETQYF	TGTGCCAGCAGTTATGGTCAGGGGCTCGAGACCCAGTACTTC
TRBV28	few	.	TRBJ2-5	CASTSGVRVSQYF	TGTGCCAGCACCTCAGGGGTCCGCGTATCCCAGTACTTC
TRBV14	.	.	TRBJ2-6	CASSQFSGANVLTF	TGTGCCAGCAGCCAATTTAGTGGGGCCAACGTCCTGACTTTC
TRBV28	.	TRBD1	TRBJ1-1	CASSSHKDRDTEAFF	TGTGCCAGCAGTTCCCATAAAGACAGGGACACTGAAGCTTTCTTT
TRBV11-2	many	.	TRBJ2-2	CASSLDRWTVNTGELFF	TGTGCCAGCAGCTTAGATCGGTGGACAGTGAACACCGGGGAGCTGTTTTTT
TRBV4-1	.	TRBD1	TRBJ1-2	CASSQDQAATGIYGYTF	TGCGCCAGCAGCCAAGATCAGGCAGCGACAGGGATCTATGGCTACACCTTC
TRBV28	.	TRBD2	TRBJ2-1	CASSLGLAGGVNEQFF	TGTGCCAGCAGTTTGGGACTAGCGGGAGGGGTCAATGAGCAGTTCTTC
TRBV2	.	TRBD2	TRBJ2-7	CASSEALLAGPYSYEQYF	TGTGCCAGCAGTGAAGCGCTACTAGCGGGACCTTACTCCTACGAGCAGTACTTC
TRBV12-3/TRBV12-4	.	TRBD2	TRBJ2-2	CASSLRTSGSWVAGELFF	TGTGCCAGCAGTTTGAGGACTAGCGGGAGCTGGGTTGCCGGGGAGCTGTTTTTT
TRBV2	many	TRBD1	TRBJ1-1	CASSEAGGTAKSEAFF	TGTGCCAGCAGTGAAGCGGGGGGGACAGCAAAGTCTGAAGCTTTCTTT
TRBV7-9	few	.	TRBJ1-6	CASSLDWSYNSPLHF	TGTGCCAGCAGCTTAGACTGGTCCTATAATTCACCCCTCCACTTT
TRBV27	many	.	TRBJ2-5	CASSSSRGSGSQETQYF	TGTGCCAGCAGTTCATCAAGGGGGTCCGGGTCCCAAGAGACCCAGTACTTC
TRBV10-3	.	.	TRBJ1-1	CAIRGANTEAFF	TGTGCCATCCGTGGGGCGAACACTGAAGCTTTCTTT
TRBV30	.	.	TRBJ1-3	CAWSIVSGNTIYF	TGTGCCTGGAGTATAGTCTCTGGAAACACCATATATTTT
TRBV29-1	once	TRBD2	TRBJ2-5	CSVLLAGGQETQYF	TGCAGCGTATTACTAGCGGGAGGGCAAGAGACCCAGTACTTC
TRBV9	few	.	TRBJ2-5	CASSLYGRGETQYF	TGTGCCAGCAGCCTCTACGGGCGTGGGGAGACCCAGTACTTC
TRBV20-1	.	TRBD1	TRBJ1-5	CSARDEGAGNQPQHF	TGCAGTGCTAGAGATGAGGGGGCTGGCAATCAGCCCCAGCATTTT
TRBV29-1	few	.	TRBJ1-1	CSVPGGWNTEAFF	TGCAGCGTGCCGGGGGGCTGGAACACTGAAGCTTTCTTT
TRBV7-6	many	TRBD2	TRBJ2-5	CASSRAGVKNGETQYF	TGTGCCAGCAGCCGAGCGGGAGTGAAAAACGGGGAGACCCAGTACTTC
TRBV4-2	.	.	TRBJ1-2	CASSPVAGLDRGYTF	TGTGCCAGCAGCCCAGTAGCAGGTTTGGATCGTGGCTACACCTTC
TRBV20-1	many	.	TRBJ1-1	CSARQSGQGGTEAFF	TGCAGTGCTAGACAAAGTGGTCAGGGCGGCACTGAAGCTTTCTTT
TRBV30	many	TRBD1	TRBJ1-2	CAWSAGGEVGGYTF	TGTGCCTGGAGCGCAGGGGGCGAAGTAGGTGGCTACACCTTC
TRBV6-5	many	TRBD2	TRBJ2-7	CASSSGGISYEQYF	TGTGCCAGCAGTTCGGGGGGTATCTCCTACGAGCAGTACTTC
TRBV6-1	few	TRBD1	TRBJ1-5	CASSNGQGRNQPQHF	TGTGCCAGCAGTAACGGACAGGGGCGCAATCAGCCCCAGCATTTT
TRBV30	.	.	TRBJ1-4	CAWKGDFSDEKLFF	TGTGCCTGGAAGGGGGACTTTTCCGATGAAAAACTGTTTTTT